This T cell receptor (beta chain) stems from a study of identical twins. Study-level findings and limits: There were fewer insertions in abundant cord blood beta clonotypes, but memory repertoires showed no such pattern. Among monozygotic twins, out-of-frame TCR alpha sharing exceeded what models predicted.

A template switching step contributed a universal primer site, while unique molecular identifiers were present in the cDNA. TCRdb analysed the 5' RACE reads with MiXCR anew, one entry per CDR3 protein. The top ten hold 8% to 10% of the sample, which has under 400,000 distinct CDR3 sequences, 9% to 10% seen once. The CDR3 contains 13 residues. V lost 4 bases to trimming and J lost 3 bases; unmatched junction nucleotides: 3. Germline lookup yields CDR1 DFQATT and CDR2 SNEGSKA (reference sequence). Every one of the donors was a healthy Caucasian. This clonotype was counted a few times. Its antigen is currently unknown.

The V and J genes are TRBV20-1 and TRBJ2-3; 8 nucleotides agree with TRBD2. This sequence was found in a woman aged 45-59 years in good health. The sample consisted of naive T cells sorted from blood. The CDR3 region is CSANGRGTDTQYF. CDR3 in DNA: TGCAGTGCTAACGGGAGGGGGACAGATACGCAGTATTTT.